A single sample gave rise to the 22 T cell receptor beta chains below, sequenced in a study of blood T cell repertoires in COVID-19 (dated by TCRdb to 2020 to 2022). The library was produced with the immunoSEQ multiplex PCR assay. The table comes from immuneACCESS by way of TCRdb, which keeps in-frame sequences with V and J called. Part of the clones is missing from these tables; in studies checked, under half for an unresolved V gene and the rest for unknown reasons. The table for this sample lists under 150,000 clones; 80% of them were counted only once. The leading ten clones occupy approximately 2% of the sample. Material for sequencing was peripheral blood. The source is a man between 65 and 79 years old with acute or convalescent COVID-19.

J is TRBJ1-5 and V is TRBV9, with a possible D match to TRBD1 (6 bases). V was pared by 0 bases and J by 7 bases, with 14 bases between. There are 15 residues in the CDR3. CDR1 and CDR2 (germline): SGDLS, YYNGEE. CDR3 sequence (DNA): TGTGCCAGCAGCGTAGACGGGGCAGGGGCCCAGCCCCAGCATTTT. Translating gives CASSVDGAGAQPQHF.

This clone was recorded a few times. V and J are TRBV7-9 and TRBJ2-2; D gene ambiguous. Trimming stripped 6 bases from V and 5 bases from J, with 13 bases between. Germline-derived CDR1 and CDR2 are SEHNR and FQNEAQ (reference sequence). The CDR3 sequence is 14 residues long. CDR3 amino acids: CASSPTPGTGELFF. Here the CDR3 DNA reads TGTGCCAGCAGTCCAACGCCCGGTACCGGGGAGCTGTTTTTT.

This chain uses TRBV6-5 with TRBJ2-1, with D maybe TRBD1 (5 bases). With 6 bases removed from V and 3 bases from J, the gap between germline ends came to 15 bases. The germline V gene encodes CDR1 MNHEY and CDR2 SVGAGI. This CDR3 is 15 amino acids long. The CDR3 DNA reads as TGTGCCAGCAGATTAGTAGGGGCGAACTACAATGAGCAGTTCTTC. This sequence encodes CASRLVGANYNEQFF.

This chain links TRBV7-9 with TRBJ2-7; possibly TRBD2 for D (6 bases). CDR3 length equals 16 residues. Germline V gene data show CDR1 as SEHNR and CDR2 as FQNEAQ (reference sequence). The V end was cut by 1 base, the J end by 3 bases, with 16 bases between. In nucleotides, the CDR3 is TGTGCCAGCAGCTTAGTCGGAGGGGCCAACTACTACGAGCAGTACTTC. Amino acid sequence: CASSLVGGANYYEQYF.

This clone occurred many times. The chain joins TRBV5-4 to TRBJ1-2, with D possibly being TRBD1 (6 bases). V was shortened by 6 bases and J by 3 bases, with 18 bases between the two germline ends. Germline CDR1 is SGHNT and CDR2 is YYREEE (reference sequence). The CDR3 has 15 amino acids. CDR3 region: CASTPGGGAYYGYTF. The CDR3 bases are TGTGCCAGCACCCCGGGGGGGGGCGCATACTATGGCTACACCTTC.

The V and J genes are TRBV3-1 (or the pseudogene TRBV3-2) and TRBJ2-7; D not certain. In germline, CDR1 is LGHDT, CDR2 YNNKEL (reference sequence). This CDR3 has 18 amino acids. With 0 bases removed from V and 0 bases from J, the gap between germline ends came to 18 bases. The CDR3 DNA reads as TGTGCCAGCAGCCAAGACGCTTGGGTTAGCTGGAGCTCCTACGAGCAGTACTTC. Its translation is CASSQDAWVSWSSYEQYF.

A word on this clone: A much larger clone lies a single base off, so this may be a read error. Other DNA sequences of this sample code for an identical CDR3. This rearrangement joins TRBV6-1 to TRBJ1-3; D call uncertain. CDR1 and CDR2 (germline): MNHNS, SASEGT. This CDR3 contains 14 residues. V was trimmed by 3 bases and J by 0 bases, leaving 6 bases between them. As DNA, the CDR3 is TGTGCCAGCAGTGACGGTGTCTCTGGAAACACCATATATTTT. Encoded protein: CASSDGVSGNTIYF.

The chain recombines TRBV18 with TRBJ2-2; the match to TRBD1 covers 7 bases. CDR3 length equals 14 residues. Germline V gene sequence: CDR1 KGHSH, CDR2 LQKENI. The V gene end was trimmed by 8 bases and the J gene end by 5 bases; junction bases not matched to a gene: 8. Written as DNA, the CDR3 is TGTGCCAGCACCTACGACAGGGCTACCGGGGAGCTGTTTTTT. Its translation is CASTYDRATGELFF.

CDR3 DNA sequence: TGTGCCAGCAGTTACGCGAGCGGGGTCACCTACAATGAGCAGTTCTTC. Protein: CASSYASGVTYNEQFF. The chain employs TRBV6-5 and TRBJ2-1, with 7 bases aligning to TRBD2. The V and J ends lost 2 bases and 2 bases, in that order; junction bases with no gene match: 6. Germline-derived CDR1 and CDR2 are MNHEY and SVGAGI. The CDR3 totals 16 residues.

The V gene is TRBV19, the J gene TRBJ1-5; the D is unclear. The germline V gene has CDR1 LNHDA and CDR2 SQIVND (reference sequence). V lost 5 bases to trimming and J lost 1 base, with 6 bases between them. The CDR3 is 13 amino acids. The CDR3 nucleotides are TGTGCCAGTAGTGCGGTAAGCAATCAGCCCCAGCATTTT. Translation: CASSAVSNQPQHF.

This clone was recorded once. This chain joins TRBV12-5 and TRBJ1-4, with no clear D. The CDR3 consists of 15 residues. CDR1 and CDR2 from the germline V gene are LGHNT and FRNRAP. The V end lost 1 base, the J end lost 5 bases, and 11 bases lay between the germline ends. DNA for the CDR3: TGTGCTAGTGGTTTGGACGGTCGTCGGAATGAAAAACTGTTTTTT. As protein: CASGLDGRRNEKLFF.

Written as DNA, the CDR3 is TGTGCCAGCAGCTTAATGCGGGGGGCCTCAGATACGCAGTATTTT. Translating it yields CASSLMRGASDTQYF. The chain links TRBV7-6 to TRBJ2-3, with 8 bases lining up with TRBD2. Germline V gives CDR1 SGHVS, CDR2 FNYEAQ. This CDR3 contains 15 residues. With 2 bases clipped from V and 4 bases from J, the junction kept 5 bases outside the gene matches.

This sequence joins TRBV10-3 and TRBJ1-2, with D possibly matching TRBD1 (5 bases). V was trimmed by 3 bases and J by 8 bases, leaving 16 bases between them. CDR3 length: 14 amino acids. Germline V gene data show CDR1 as ENHRY and CDR2 as SYGVKD. CDR3 DNA sequence: TGTGCCATCAGTGAACGGGCAGGGCGGGAAGGCTACACCTTC. Translation: CAISERAGREGYTF.

The chain uses TRBV7-2 and TRBJ1-2, with 9 bases matching TRBD1. Trimming removed 5 bases from V and 6 bases from J; junction bases left unmatched: 7. CDR3 length: 14 residues. Germline CDR1 and CDR2: SGHTA and FQGNSA. CDR3 loop: CASSRGTGSDGYTF. The DNA for the CDR3 is TGTGCCAGCAGCAGGGGGACAGGGTCGGATGGCTACACCTTC.

The CDR3 region is CASSLQGTQYF. Here the CDR3 DNA reads TGTGCCAGCAGTTTACAGGGGACCCAGTACTTC. The chain combines TRBV28 with TRBJ2-5, with D possibly TRBD1 on 5 matching bases. The germline V gene has CDR1 MDHEN and CDR2 SYDVKM. This CDR3 comprises 11 residues. Trimming removed 2 bases from V and 7 bases from J, with 5 bases in between.

This clone was found a few times. V usage is TRBV27 and J usage is TRBJ1-6; possible D gene TRBD1, 5 bases. V was clipped by 3 bases and J by 7 bases, with 10 bases between them. The CDR3 sequence is 14 residues long. Germline V gene data show CDR1 as MNHEY and CDR2 as SMNVEV (reference sequence). For the CDR3, the DNA is TGTGCCAGCAGTTTGCGGGGCGTAAATTCACCCCTCCACTTT. It is translated as CASSLRGVNSPLHF.

The chain carries TRBV28 and TRBJ2-3, with 8 nucleotides matching TRBD2. Per germline, CDR1 MDHEN and CDR2 SYDVKM. The CDR3 runs to 15 residues. J was trimmed by 3 bases and V by 3 bases; bases with no gene match: 5. The CDR3 sequence is CASSLAPSGTDTQYF. CDR3 nucleotides: TGTGCCAGCAGTTTGGCTCCTAGCGGGACAGATACGCAGTATTTT.

The chain uses TRBV19 and TRBJ1-3; TRBD1 might be the D (5 bases). V lost 5 bases, J lost 4 bases, and 12 bases lay in between. The CDR3 contains 14 residues. Germline assignment: CDR1 LNHDA and CDR2 SQIVND (reference sequence). The chain's CDR3 is CASSQGVAGNTIYF. The CDR3 region has the DNA TGTGCCAGTAGTCAAGGGGTAGCCGGAAACACCATATATTTT.

This clone showed up just a few times. The sample holds other DNA sequences that translate to the same CDR3. The V gene is TRBV19, the J gene TRBJ2-5; D is possibly TRBD2 (6 bases). The CDR3 consists of 14 residues. Trimming took 3 bases from V and 1 from J, leaving 9 bases between them. Germline lookup yields CDR1 LNHDA and CDR2 SQIVND (reference sequence). The CDR3 DNA reads as TGTGCCAGTAGTATTGGAGGGTTCCAAGAGACCCAGTACTTC. Its translation is CASSIGGFQETQYF.

The genes are TRBV6-6 and TRBJ1-2, with D possibly matching TRBD1 (6 bases). Trimming cost V 4 bases and J 6 bases, with 15 bases left between them. Germline values: CDR1 MNHNY, CDR2 SVGAGI (reference sequence). This CDR3 spans 14 amino acids. The CDR3 bases are TGTGCCAGCAGTTCGCGGAAACAGGGAAATGGCTACACCTTC. Protein sequence: CASSSRKQGNGYTF.

The chain has TRBV27 and TRBJ1-6; 8 nucleotides line up with TRBD1. The J segment lost 7 bases and the V segment lost 0 bases, leaving 11 bases of the junction unmatched. This CDR3 region has 18 residues. Germline loops: CDR1 MNHEY, CDR2 SMNVEV (reference sequence). CDR3 sequence reads: CASSLSFPGGFRNSPLHF. As DNA, the CDR3 is TGTGCCAGCAGTTTATCGTTTCCAGGGGGCTTTCGGAATTCACCCCTCCACTTT.

CDR3 in DNA: TGTGCCAGCAGCCCCCAGTCGGGACAGGGTGTTAACTATGGCTACACCTTC. This gives the protein CASSPQSGQGVNYGYTF. The chain couples TRBV7-6 to TRBJ1-2; 9 bases match TRBD1. Trimming removed 5 bases from V and 1 base from J; junction bases left unmatched: 11. The CDR3 has 17 amino acids. CDR1 and CDR2 from the germline V gene are SGHVS and FNYEAQ.